This T cell receptor beta chain was captured by sequencing in a study of cytomegalovirus exposure and HLA in healthy donors. Looking at the study overall: The 120 or so validation repertoires used a platform that matched the one used for the 500 to 700 first-cohort repertoires, as a later analysis reported.

The data were produced by immunoSEQ multiplex PCR, yet TCRdb's version contains in-frame clones alone and is incomplete. The sample lists tens of thousands of clones; more than 75% were seen once. The sample comprised PBMCs. The origin of this receptor is a man under 40 in good health and CMV-seronegative.

CDR3 residues: CASSPNRGRDTEAFF. The CDR3 nucleotides are TGTGCCAGTAGTCCAAACAGGGGAAGGGACACTGAAGCTTTCTTT. V usage is TRBV19 and J usage is TRBJ1-1, with 7 nucleotides matching TRBD1. There are 15 residues in the CDR3. The junction had 9 bases not matched to a gene; V was cut back by 5 bases and J by 3 bases. Germline V CDR1 and CDR2: LNHDA, SQIVND (reference sequence).